The clone carrying this T cell receptor (beta chain) was counted a single time. What it binds is not known. The sample belongs to a study of a mutant IDH1 vaccine in newly diagnosed glioma. As for the study in general: At weeks 1, 3, 5, 7, 11, 15, 19 and 23, patients received a vaccination, eight in all. Following radiotherapy alone, or alongside temozolomide cycles, vaccination was started after an interval of 4-6 weeks. Patients' prior therapy spanned radiotherapy, temozolomide, or both; most underwent both.

Profiling relied on immunoSEQ multiplex PCR, and the TCRdb table lists in-frame clones only, not all of them. The profile covers 35,000 to 45,000 clones, with about 80% appearing a single time and more than 13% taken by the ten largest. V gave up 2 bases and J gave up 6 bases, with 17 bases separating them. The CDR3 consists of 16 residues. Looked up from germline, CDR1 is MNHEY and CDR2 is SVGAGI. Time point of the sample: week 11, during vaccination. All doses held 300 ug of mutant IDH1 20-mer peptide, with topical imiquimod. Astrocytomas that were new, WHO grade 3 or 4, IDH1-mutant and ATRX-lost were present in the donors.

The sequence came from a woman in her twenties or thirties with glioma. Some clones in this sample may be carry-over from other donors' samples. V gene TRBV6-5 combines with J gene TRBJ2-1; D may be TRBD2 (5 bases). Sequenced here: peripheral blood mononuclear cells (PBMCs), sampled from a glioma patient whose treatment included an IDH1 peptide vaccine. This CDR3 reads CASSYVSSLGSNEQFF. The CDR3, as DNA: TGTGCCAGCAGTTACGTAAGCTCGTTAGGGAGCAATGAGCAGTTCTTC.